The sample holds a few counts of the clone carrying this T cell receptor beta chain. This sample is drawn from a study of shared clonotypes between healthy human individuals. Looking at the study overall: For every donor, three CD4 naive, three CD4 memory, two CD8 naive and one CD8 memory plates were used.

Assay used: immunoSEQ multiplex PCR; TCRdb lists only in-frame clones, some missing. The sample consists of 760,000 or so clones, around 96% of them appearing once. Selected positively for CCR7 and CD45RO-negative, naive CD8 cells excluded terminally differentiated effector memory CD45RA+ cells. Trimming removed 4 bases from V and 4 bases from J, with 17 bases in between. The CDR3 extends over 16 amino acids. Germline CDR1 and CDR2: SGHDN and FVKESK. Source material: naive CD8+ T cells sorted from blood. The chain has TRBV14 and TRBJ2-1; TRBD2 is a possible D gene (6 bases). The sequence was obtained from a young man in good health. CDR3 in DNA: TGTGCCAGCAGCCCGGGGACCGGGAGAGGGTACAATGAGCAGTTCTTC. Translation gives CASSPGTGRGYNEQFF. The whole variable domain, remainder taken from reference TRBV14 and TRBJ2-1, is EAGVTQFPSHSVIEKGQTVTLRCDPISGHDNLYWYRRVMGKEIKFLLHFVKESKQDESGMPNNRFLAERTGGTYSTLKVQPAELEDSGVYFCASSPGTGRGYNEQFFGPGTRLTVL.